Shown below are 18 T cell receptor beta chains from a single sample sequenced in a study of molecular identifiers for immune sequencing clone quantification. One entry per CDR3 protein results from TCRdb running MiXCR on the PCR reads. The profile shows approximately 590,000 distinct CDR3 sequences, about 25% of them singletons. The specimen was naive CD8+ T cells from blood, with Jurkat cell RNA spiked in. The subset is: FACS-sorted CD8+CD4-CCR7+CD45RA+ naive T cells. The receptors here all came from a human donor in good health. Some libraries in this study had Jurkat cell RNA spiked in.

The genes are TRBV30 and TRBJ2-3; D is ambiguous. V was shortened by 0 bases and J by 5 bases, with 18 bases between the two germline ends. The germline V gene has CDR1 GTSNPN and CDR2 SVGIG (reference sequence). The length of the CDR3 is 16 residues. The chain's CDR3 is CAWSVLSRIYLDTQYF. The CDR3 DNA follows: TGTGCCTGGAGTGTACTTTCTAGAATTTACTTAGATACGCAGTATTTT.

This clonotype has just a few counts. With a much larger clone just one base away, this may be a read error. The J gene is TRBJ1-6, the V gene TRBV20-1; D gene unclear. The germline CDR1 and CDR2 sequences are DFQATT and SNEGSKA (reference sequence). CDR3 length: 15 residues. The CDR3 DNA sequence: TGCAGTGCTAGAGTCGACGTCTCCTATAATACACCCCTCCACTTT. Residues: CSARVDVSYNTPLHF.

This clonotype was observed many times. The chain recombines TRBV6-2 or TRBV6-3 with TRBJ2-3; D is uncertain. The CDR3 spans 13 residues. V lost 0 bases and J 3 bases, leaving 4 bases between the germline ends. CDR1 is MNHEY and CDR2 is SVGEGT in the germline V gene. For the CDR3, the DNA is TGTGCCAGCAGTTACTCACTTACAGATACGCAGTATTTT. It codes for CASSYSLTDTQYF.

This clonotype has only a few counts. V gene TRBV19 combines with J gene TRBJ1-2; the D gene is possibly TRBD1 (6 bases). Germline values: CDR1 LNHDA, CDR2 SQIVND (reference sequence). The length of the CDR3 is 15 residues. V was pared by 5 bases and J by 6 bases, with 19 bases between. CDR3 DNA sequence: TGTGCCAGTAGTGCCACGACAGGACCCACAAATGGCTACACCTTC. Translating it yields CASSATTGPTNGYTF.

As to this clonotype: One end of the junction fails to match germline, which may point to a read error. The chain links TRBV9 to TRBJ2-2, with D perhaps matching TRBD2 (5 bases). This CDR3 is 14 amino acids long. Germline lookup yields CDR1 SGDLS and CDR2 YYNGEE. For the CDR3, the DNA is TGTGCCAGCAGCGTAGCTTCGTACACCGGGGAGCTGTGTTTT. Amino acids: CASSVASYTGELCF.

This clonotype was seen more than once but under ten times. This chain uses TRBV28 with TRBJ1-1, with 8 bases matching TRBD1. The CDR3 totals 12 residues. Unmatched junction bases numbered 4, after V lost 6 bases and J lost 7 bases. Germline lookup yields CDR1 MDHEN and CDR2 SYDVKM. This CDR3 reads CASSGQGDEAFF. Written as DNA, the CDR3 is TGTGCCAGCAGCGGACAGGGAGATGAAGCTTTCTTT. The full variable domain, completed using reference TRBV28 and TRBJ1-1, is DVKVTQSSRYLVKRTGEKVFLECVQDMDHENMFWYRQDPGLGLRLIYFSYDVKMKEKGDIPEGYSVSREKKERFSLILESASTNQTSMYLCASSGQGDEAFFGQGTRLTVV.

This clonotype appeared a few times. V and J are TRBV11-2 and TRBJ2-6, with 7 bases lining up with TRBD2. The CDR3 has 15 amino acids. CDR1 is SGHAT and CDR2 is FQNNGV in the germline V gene. The J segment lost 4 bases and the V segment lost 5 bases, leaving 5 bases of the junction unmatched. The CDR3: CASSPPRGGANVLTF. CDR3 nucleotides: TGTGCCAGCAGCCCCCCGCGGGGGGGGGCCAACGTCCTGACTTTC.

This clonotype showed up many times. The chain employs TRBV6-2 or TRBV6-3 and TRBJ2-7; perhaps TRBD1 as D (6 bases). The germline CDR1 and CDR2 sequences are MNHEY and SVGEGT. V was shortened by 6 bases and J by 4 bases, with 10 bases between the two germline ends. The CDR3 is 12 residues long. CDR3 DNA: TGTGCCAGCAGCCGGACAGCTTACGAGCAGTACTTC. Protein: CASSRTAYEQYF.

The chain uses TRBV9 and TRBJ2-6; 10 bases match TRBD1. V was clipped by 4 bases and J by 1 base; unmatched bases: 8. The CDR3 length is 18 residues. Per germline, CDR1 SGDLS and CDR2 YYNGEE. CDR3 bases: TGTGCCAGCAGCCGCCCCCGACAGGGGGCGTCTGGGGCCAACGTCCTGACTTTC. Its protein product is CASSRPRQGASGANVLTF.

The chain carries TRBV4-3 and TRBJ1-6; D is ambiguous. This CDR3 is built from 16 residues. Germline V gives CDR1 LGHNA, CDR2 YSLEER. The ends were cut back, 1 base at V and 8 bases at J, with 15 bases in the middle. The CDR3 nucleotides read TGCGCCAGCAGCCAAGGGGCCTGGGGTGTGCATTCACCCCTCCACTTT. It translates to CASSQGAWGVHSPLHF.

A note on this clonotype: A much more abundant neighbour one base away suggests this may be a read error. The rearrangement joins TRBV6-1 to TRBJ2-6, with unresolved D. The CDR3 is 17 residues long. Germline V gene lookup returns CDR1 MNHNS and CDR2 SASEGT. CDR3 sequence: CAGSESRPSSGANVLTF. The DNA of the CDR3 is TGTGCCGGCAGTGAATCGAGACCTAGCTCTGGGGCCAACGTCCTGACTTTC.

This clonotype turned up a few times. This rearrangement joins TRBV19 to TRBJ1-1, with a possible D match to TRBD1 (6 bases). The germline V gene encodes CDR1 LNHDA and CDR2 SQIVND (reference sequence). V was clipped by 6 bases and J by 3 bases, with 14 bases between them. This CDR3 has 14 amino acids. This CDR3 is CASRLGGADTEAFF. The CDR3, as DNA: TGTGCCAGTAGACTAGGGGGGGCGGACACTGAAGCTTTCTTT.

This clonotype was counted many times. The chain carries TRBV5-4 and TRBJ2-3; tentative D call: TRBD1 (6 bases). The CDR3 loop spans 15 amino acids. The germline CDR1 and CDR2 sequences are SGHNT and YYREEE (reference sequence). The V end was cut by 0 bases, the J end by 0 bases, with 8 bases between. Here the CDR3 reads CASSLGQASTDTQYF. The DNA of the CDR3 is TGTGCCAGCAGCTTGGGACAGGCTAGCACAGATACGCAGTATTTT. Full variable domain (missing parts from reference TRBV5-4 and TRBJ2-3): ETGVTQSPTHLIKTRGQQVTLRCSSQSGHNTVSWYQQALGQGPQFIFQYYREEENGRGNFPPRFSGLQFPNYSSELNVNALELDDSALYLCASSLGQASTDTQYFGPGTRLTVL.

The rearrangement joins TRBV6-2 or TRBV6-3 to TRBJ2-5; D is uncertain. The germline gives CDR1 MNHEY, CDR2 SVGEGT. V lost 2 bases and J 1 base, leaving 8 bases between the germline ends. The CDR3 sequence is 14 residues long. The CDR3 nucleotides are TGTGCCAGCAGTTACGGCCAGAGCCAAGAGACCCAGTACTTC. Its protein product is CASSYGQSQETQYF.

This clonotype was picked up a small number of times. An end of the junction differs from the germline gene, which may be a read error. This chain joins TRBV28 and TRBJ1-1; D is uncertain. This CDR3 contains 14 residues. Germline CDR1 is MDHEN and CDR2 is SYDVKM. DNA of the CDR3: TGTGCCAGCAGTTTCATGTCCGTGAACGCTGAAGCTTTCTTT. This translates into CASSFMSVNAEAFF.

A note on this clonotype: A much larger clone differs from this one at a single base, so this may be a read error. The V and J genes are TRBV12-3 or TRBV12-4 and TRBJ2-7; tentatively, D is TRBD1 or TRBD2 (5 bases each). V was cut by 5 bases and J by 8 bases, with 16 bases left in between. The CDR3 extends over 13 amino acids. In DNA, the CDR3 is TGTGCCAGCAGTGTTTGGGGGAGAGACAAGCAGTACTTC. Its protein product is CASSVWGRDKQYF.

As concerns this clonotype: This may stem from a read error, because a much larger clone lies one nucleotide away. CDR3 DNA sequence: TGTGCCAGCCACGCAGATCGTCACCCCTACGGGCAGTACTTC. It translates to CASHADRHPYGQYF. The V and J genes are TRBV6-6 and TRBJ2-7; D gene unclear. Germline CDR1 reads MNHNY; CDR2 reads SVGAGI (reference sequence). This CDR3 is built from 14 residues.

As concerns this clonotype: This may be a read error: a much more frequent sequence differs by one nucleotide. The rearrangement links TRBV5-3 to TRBJ2-2; D may be TRBD1 (6 bases). TRBV5-3 is identified as an open reading frame with a role that is uncertain. The CDR3 loop spans 16 amino acids. The germline V and J ends were trimmed by 8 bases and 4 bases, with 21 bases remaining between them. The chain's CDR3 is CASSRGRTESTGELFF. The CDR3 region has the DNA TGTGCCAGCAGCAGGGGACGGACTGAAAGCACCGGGGAGCTGTTTTTT.